Shown below are 12 T cell receptor beta chains from a single sample sequenced in a study of T-cell reconstitution after alpha-beta-depleted transplantation in children. It was with unique molecular identifiers that the TCRbeta library was prepared. TCRdb reprocessed the PCR reads via MiXCR and lists one record per CDR3 protein. The table includes about 870,000 distinct CDR3 sequences, 15% to 20% detected once. Source: PBMCs, mostly from graft donor cells, taken 360 days after TCRalphabeta/CD19-depleted stem cell transplant. The receptor source for this set is a male patient between 10 and 17 years old who had a stem cell transplant for acute lymphoblastic leukemia, so the T cells may come from the graft donor.

Many counts were recorded for this clonotype. The chain recombines TRBV6-5 with TRBJ1-5; the D gene is possibly TRBD1 (6 bases). CDR1 MNHEY and CDR2 SVGAGI come from the germline V gene. The V and J ends lost 6 bases and 0 bases respectively, with 15 bases between them. The CDR3 consists of 16 residues. CDR3: CASSLGQLNSNQPQHF. Written as DNA, the CDR3 is TGTGCCAGCAGCCTAGGACAGCTTAATAGCAATCAGCCCCAGCATTTT.

The chain combines TRBV3-1 with TRBJ2-1; no clear D gene. V lost 1 base, J lost 0 bases, and 10 bases lay in between. There are 16 residues in the CDR3. CDR1 is LGHDT, CDR2 YNNKEL, per germline (reference sequence). The CDR3 DNA follows: TGTGCCAGCAGCCAAGTTCAGCAGAGCTCCTACAATGAGCAGTTCTTC. Translated: CASSQVQQSSYNEQFF.

The chain couples TRBV9 to TRBJ2-5; perhaps TRBD1 as D (5 bases). Germline CDR1 and CDR2: SGDLS and YYNGEE. The CDR3 spans 14 residues. Trimming stripped 3 bases from V and 3 bases from J, with 12 bases between. The CDR3 sequence: CASSGRQFKETQYF. The CDR3, as DNA: TGTGCCAGCAGCGGGAGACAGTTTAAAGAGACCCAGTACTTC.

This clonotype appeared a few times. A read error may account for a junction end that differs from germline. The J gene is TRBJ2-7, the V gene TRBV4-1; no firm D call. CDR3 length: 12 amino acids. Per the germline V gene, CDR1 is MGHRA and CDR2 is YSYEKL. CDR3 nucleotides: TGCGCCAGCAGCCAAGATACCCCGGATCTGGCGTTC. Translated: CASSQDTPDLAF.

The chain has TRBV20-1 and TRBJ2-3; D is perhaps TRBD2 (7 bases). Germline CDR1 is DFQATT and CDR2 is SNEGSKA (reference sequence). The CDR3 is 14 residues long. Trimming left V 0 bases short and J 6 bases short, with 13 bases between. This chain's CDR3 is CSAREGGAPDTQYF. CDR3 DNA: TGCAGTGCTAGAGAGGGGGGGGCCCCGGATACGCAGTATTTT.

This clonotype has just a few counts. The chain has TRBV24-1 and TRBJ2-1; 9 nucleotides match TRBD1. This CDR3 has 16 residues. Germline CDR1 reads KGHDR; CDR2 reads SFDVKD. Trimming removed 0 bases from V and 2 bases from J; junction bases left unmatched: 1. This chain's CDR3 is CATSDLGTGPYNEQFF. For the CDR3, the DNA is TGTGCCACCAGTGATTTGGGGACAGGGCCCTACAATGAGCAGTTCTTC.

This clonotype was detected a few times. This chain uses TRBV24-1 with TRBJ2-1, with 11 bases identical to TRBD2. Germline V CDR1 and CDR2: KGHDR, SFDVKD. The CDR3 has 17 residues. Losses at the gene ends were 3 bases for V and 4 bases for J; bases not matched to a gene: 7. The CDR3 spells CATSDRGGLAVYNEQFF. CDR3 sequence (DNA): TGTGCCACCAGTGATAGAGGGGGACTAGCGGTTTACAATGAGCAGTTCTTC.

This clonotype has just a few counts. The genes are TRBV5-1 and TRBJ1-1; possible D gene TRBD1, 6 bases. The CDR3 is 16 amino acids. CDR1 is SGHRS and CDR2 is YFSETQ in the germline V gene. V lost 1 base, J lost 3 bases, and 16 bases lay in between. This CDR3 reads CASSLMPTGRYTEAFF. CDR3 bases: TGCGCCAGCAGCTTGATGCCTACAGGGAGGTACACTGAAGCTTTCTTT.

The chain carries TRBV12-3 or TRBV12-4 and TRBJ2-1, with TRBD2 identical over 15 bases. With 6 bases clipped from V and 6 bases from J, the junction kept 9 bases outside the gene matches. CDR3 length: 17 amino acids. The CDR3 region has the DNA TGTGCCAGCAGCTGGACTAGCGGGAGGGCCATTTCCAATGAGCAGTTCTTC. Its translation: CASSWTSGRAISNEQFF.

This clonotype was counted between two and nine times. The V gene is TRBV5-1, the J gene TRBJ1-1, with unresolved D. The germline V and J ends were trimmed by 1 base and 8 bases, with 15 bases remaining between them. Germline V gives CDR1 SGHRS, CDR2 YFSETQ. CDR3 length: 14 residues. The CDR3 loop is CASSLSSGPHEAFF. The CDR3 region has the DNA TGCGCCAGCAGCTTGTCTTCCGGGCCCCACGAAGCTTTCTTT.

This clonotype was detected only a few times. The V and J genes are TRBV7-9 and TRBJ1-4; D is uncertain. The CDR3 length is 15 residues. Germline V lookup: CDR1 SEHNR, CDR2 FQNEAQ (reference sequence). The germline V and J ends were trimmed by 5 bases and 3 bases, with 13 bases remaining between them. The CDR3 nucleotides are TGTGCCAGCAGCCCCGGCCGGGCCGCTAATGAAAAACTGTTTTTT. It yields the protein CASSPGRAANEKLFF.

This clonotype was recorded many times. The chain carries TRBV5-1 and TRBJ2-7; D not certain. This CDR3 is built from 12 residues. V lost 1 base, J lost 6 bases, and 8 bases lay in between. Germline CDR1 and CDR2: SGHRS and YFSETQ. CDR3 region: CASSLKGSEQYF. The CDR3 DNA reads TGCGCCAGCAGCTTGAAGGGTTCCGAGCAGTACTTC. The full variable domain, its missing parts supplied by reference TRBV5-1 and TRBJ2-7, is KAGVTQTPRYLIKTRGQQVTLSCSPISGHRSVSWYQQTPGQGLQFLFEYFSETQRNKGNFPGRFSGRQFSNSRSEMNVSTLELGDSALYLCASSLKGSEQYFGPGTRLTVT.